This TCR beta chain was captured in a study of CD4 T cells in relation to SARS-CoV-2 and coronaviruses. About the study: Negative control cultures got HIV-1 Nef peptides or no peptide.

Concerning this clone: Its antigen is still unknown.

Before the COVID-19 pandemic, during about 2010-2018, CD4+ T cells were taken from unexposed donors. Isolation of CD4+ T cells took place after about eleven days in culture. As cell numbers allowed, unexposed-donor CD4+ T cells faced SARS-CoV-2 S/N and four cold-coronavirus spikes. Fresh IL-2 medium replaced half the medium on days 3 and 7. Assay used: immunoSEQ multiplex PCR; TCRdb lists only in-frame clones, some missing. The data hold more than 20,000 clones, with approximately 76% observed a single time. What was sequenced was CD4+ T cells from PBMCs, cultured in vitro. This TCR came from a human donor in good health.

The CDR3 reads CASSDRSGYTGELFF. CDR3 DNA: TGTGCCAGCAGCGACCGTAGCGGATACACCGGGGAGCTGTTTTTT. The chain has TRBV5-4 and TRBJ2-2; D perhaps matches TRBD2 (6 bases). CDR3 length: 15 amino acids. The germline CDR1 and CDR2 sequences are SGHNT and YYREEE (reference sequence). V was pared by 4 bases and J by 3 bases, with 13 bases between.